This T cell receptor beta chain appears in the sequencing data of a study of blood T cell repertoires in COVID-19. Study as a whole: From T cells, B-cell-depleted T cells, or PBMCs came the material, which was cDNA or gDNA.

Participants were aged roughly 18 to 89 years from 24 US areas. Which cohort a participant joined came from the clinical history participants gave. Authors' analysis steps: From reference gene primer amplification, estimates of nucleated cell counts were derived. The method was immunoSEQ multiplex PCR; TCRdb's version includes in-frame clones alone and lacks a portion of them. V and J calls plus clone size are reproduced from that table; the DNA served to infer D and trimming. The sample has some 180,000 clones, 84% seen once. The trim removed 4 bases at V and 0 bases at J, leaving 19 bases unmatched. Germline V gene lookup returns CDR1 MGHRA and CDR2 YSYEKL. CDR3 length: 21 amino acids.

The sample taken for sequencing was PBMCs or T cells enriched from blood (not recorded which). The clonotype comes from a woman in her 30s who had been exposed to COVID-19. V and J are TRBV4-1 and TRBJ2-1; 9 bases match TRBD2. CDR3 region: CASSPYKWAGGPRISYNEQFF. CDR3 nucleotide sequence: TGCGCCAGCAGCCCATACAAATGGGCGGGGGGGCCTCGGATCTCCTACAATGAGCAGTTCTTC.